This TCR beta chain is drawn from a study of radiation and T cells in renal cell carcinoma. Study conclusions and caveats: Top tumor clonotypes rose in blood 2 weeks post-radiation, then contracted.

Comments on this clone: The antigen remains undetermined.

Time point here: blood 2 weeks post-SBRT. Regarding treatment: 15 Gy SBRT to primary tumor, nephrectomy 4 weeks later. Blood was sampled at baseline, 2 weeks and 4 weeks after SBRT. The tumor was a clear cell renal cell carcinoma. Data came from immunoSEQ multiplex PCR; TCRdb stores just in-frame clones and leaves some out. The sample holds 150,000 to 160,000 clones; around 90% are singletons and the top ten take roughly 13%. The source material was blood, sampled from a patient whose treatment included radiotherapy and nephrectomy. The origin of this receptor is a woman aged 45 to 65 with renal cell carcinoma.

CDR3 in amino acids: CASSAAGAGEETQYF. In DNA, the CDR3 is TGTGCCAGCAGCGCCGCGGGGGCGGGGGAAGAGACCCAGTACTTC. J is TRBJ2-5 and V is TRBV9, with a weak D call TRBD2 (7 bases). V lost 3 bases and J 3 bases, leaving 15 bases between the germline ends. The CDR3 runs 15 residues. Germline loops: CDR1 SGDLS, CDR2 YYNGEE.